The next 30 T cell receptor beta chains were all read from a single sample in a study of shared T cell receptors in the human thymus. Sequencing used immunoSEQ multiplex PCR; TCRdb keeps in-frame clones, though not all of them. Of 600,000 to 900,000 clones in the sample, 70% to 90% were seen once. This sample also belongs to another study, concerning human thymus T cells.

What was sequenced was thymocytes. These receptors were obtained from a girl less than two years old with a congenital heart defect.

This rearrangement joins TRBV11-2 to TRBJ1-5; 10 bases line up with TRBD1. Germline-derived CDR1 and CDR2 are SGHAT and FQNNGV. Trimming removed 5 bases from V and 2 bases from J; junction bases left unmatched: 6. CDR3 length: 16 residues. DNA for the CDR3: TGTGCCAGCAGCCCGACGGACAGGGGGGGCAATCAGCCCCAGCATTTT. Translated, it gives CASSPTDRGGNQPQHF.

The gene calls are TRBV9 and TRBJ1-2; maybe TRBD1 (6 bases). Germline V gene lookup returns CDR1 SGDLS and CDR2 YYNGEE. This CDR3 comprises 14 residues. With 4 bases removed from V and 8 bases from J, the gap between germline ends came to 18 bases. The DNA of the CDR3 is TGTGCCAGCAGCTTATCCGGAACAGGGAGCGGCTACACCTTC. Amino acid sequence: CASSLSGTGSGYTF.

In this sample, this clone turned up a few times. V is TRBV5-6 and J is TRBJ2-7, with D perhaps TRBD2 (6 bases). V lost 0 bases, J lost 1 base, and 14 bases lay in between. The CDR3 spans 16 residues. Germline assignment: CDR1 SGHDT and CDR2 YYEEEE. CDR3 region: CASSLDGGLLSYEQYF. For the CDR3, the DNA is TGTGCCAGCAGCTTGGACGGCGGACTACTATCCTACGAGCAGTACTTC.

This clone has a single count. The chain has TRBV30 and TRBJ1-3; D ambiguous. The germline V and J ends were trimmed by 0 bases and 8 bases, with 8 bases remaining between them. Germline V gives CDR1 GTSNPN, CDR2 SVGIG (reference sequence). The length of the CDR3 is 12 residues. CDR3: CAWSVSPHTIYF. CDR3 DNA: TGTGCCTGGAGTGTCAGTCCTCACACCATATATTTT.

The J gene is TRBJ1-2, the V gene TRBV4-2; D gene unclear. Germline V gives CDR1 LGHNA, CDR2 YNFKEQ. The CDR3 contains 13 residues. The germline V and J ends were trimmed by 3 bases and 8 bases, with 13 bases remaining between them. The CDR3 region is CASSQKMQQGYTF. As DNA, the CDR3 is TGTGCCAGCAGCCAGAAGATGCAACAGGGCTACACCTTC.

The rearrangement links TRBV29-1 to TRBJ2-7, with 13 bases identical to TRBD2. The CDR3 has 14 amino acids. Unmatched junction bases numbered 4, after V lost 6 bases and J lost 2 bases. CDR1 SQVTM and CDR2 ANQGSEA come from the germline V gene. This CDR3 is CSVYTSGGAYEQYF. In DNA form, the CDR3 reads TGCAGCGTGTACACTAGCGGGGGGGCCTACGAGCAGTACTTC.

V usage is TRBV27 and J usage is TRBJ1-3; the D gene is possibly TRBD1 (6 bases). The CDR3 loop spans 17 amino acids. With 5 bases removed from V and 2 bases from J, the gap between germline ends came to 19 bases. Germline CDR1 is MNHEY and CDR2 is SMNVEV (reference sequence). The CDR3 DNA follows: TGTGCCAGCAGTCCCGCGGTACAGGGTATCGCTGGAAACACCATATATTTT. This gives the protein CASSPAVQGIAGNTIYF.

The V call is TRBV20-1, the J call TRBJ1-2, with D possibly TRBD1 on 5 matching bases. Germline V gene lookup returns CDR1 DFQATT and CDR2 SNEGSKA (reference sequence). This CDR3 contains 11 residues. The ends were cut back, 8 bases at V and 3 bases at J, with 10 bases in the middle. CDR3 coding DNA: TGCAGTACCGACAGCTACTATGGCTACACCTTC. This translates into CSTDSYYGYTF.

Details on this clone: This sample also contains other DNA sequences that code for the same CDR3. The rearrangement uses TRBV28 and TRBJ1-1, with a possible D match to TRBD1 (6 bases). CDR1 and CDR2 (germline): MDHEN, SYDVKM. Trimming removed 11 bases from V and 0 bases from J, with 16 bases in between. CDR3 length: 14 amino acids. The CDR3 region has the DNA TGTGCCGCGAAGGGGGTGGTGATGAACACTGAAGCTTTCTTT. Its translation: CAAKGVVMNTEAFF.

The chain has TRBV27 and TRBJ1-5, with D unclear. Trimming took off 5 bases at V and 4 bases at J, with 9 bases between the two ends. The CDR3 is 13 amino acids. Germline values: CDR1 MNHEY, CDR2 SMNVEV (reference sequence). CDR3 protein: CASSLRDNQPQHF. The CDR3 region has the DNA TGTGCCAGCAGTCTGAGGGATAATCAGCCCCAGCATTTT.

The rearrangement uses TRBV5-8 and TRBJ2-3; a possible D gene is TRBD2 (6 bases). Deletions cut 2 bases from V and 2 bases from J, with 18 bases between. CDR3 length equals 17 residues. From germline, CDR1 is SGHTS and CDR2 YDEGEE. CDR3 region: CASSFHQGGFSTDTQYF. The CDR3 DNA is TGTGCCAGCAGCTTTCATCAGGGAGGTTTTTCCACAGATACGCAGTATTTT.

The chain recombines TRBV30 with TRBJ1-2, with TRBD1 matching 8 bases. The CDR3 contains 15 residues. The V gene's germline CDR1 is GTSNPN and CDR2 SVGIG (reference sequence). V shed 3 bases, J shed 4 bases, and the junction held 10 bases outside the gene matches. CDR3 sequence (DNA): TGTGCCTGGAGCGGGGACCACAGGGGGGCCTATGGCTACACCTTC. It codes for CAWSGDHRGAYGYTF.

This chain joins TRBV15 and TRBJ1-1, with a possible D match to TRBD1 (5 bases). Trimming removed 0 bases at V and 0 bases at J, with 11 bases between. CDR1 and CDR2 from the germline V gene are LNHNV and YYDKDF (reference sequence). This CDR3 has 16 amino acids. The DNA for the CDR3 is TGTGCCACCAGCAGAGATCGGGGGTGGATGAACACTGAAGCTTTCTTT. Protein sequence: CATSRDRGWMNTEAFF.

The chain links TRBV5-5 to TRBJ2-5; TRBD2 matches 9 bases. The CDR3 runs 17 residues. Looked up from germline, CDR1 is SGHKS and CDR2 is YYEKEE (reference sequence). Trimming at V came to 0 bases and at J to 0 bases, leaving 6 bases not matched to a gene. The CDR3 region has the DNA TGTGCCAGCAGCTTGGATAGCGGGGGACCCTACCAAGAGACCCAGTACTTC. Encoded protein: CASSLDSGGPYQETQYF.

The rearrangement joins TRBV28 to TRBJ2-1; 7 nucleotides agree with TRBD1. Trimming at V came to 5 bases and at J to 5 bases, leaving 6 bases not matched to a gene. The CDR3 is 14 amino acids. CDR1 is MDHEN and CDR2 is SYDVKM in the germline V gene. For the CDR3, the DNA is TGTGCCAGCAGTCTACCCGGGACAGACAATGAGCAGTTCTTC. This encodes CASSLPGTDNEQFF.

Worth noting for this clone: One end of the junction does not line up with germline, which may come from a read error. This rearrangement joins TRBV4-1 to TRBJ1-1; a weak D match, TRBD1 (5 bases). Per the germline V gene, CDR1 is MGHRA and CDR2 is YSYEKL. CDR3 length equals 15 residues. CDR3 in DNA: TGCGCCAGCAGCCAAGTGTCGGGGGGTGATTCTGAGGCTTTCTTT. This encodes CASSQVSGGDSEAFF.

DNA for the CDR3: TGTGCCAGCAGTCTACTAGGGGGACGCAGCAATCAGCCCCAGCATTTT. The encoded protein is CASSLLGGRSNQPQHF. This chain links TRBV27 with TRBJ1-5, with D perhaps TRBD1 (6 bases). CDR1 is MNHEY, CDR2 SMNVEV, per germline (reference sequence). The CDR3 loop spans 16 amino acids. The V end lost 5 bases, the J end lost 1 base, and 15 bases lay between the germline ends.

This clone was seen a few times. V is TRBV6-1 and J is TRBJ1-6; TRBD1 is a possible D gene (5 bases). V lost 2 bases and J lost 10, with 12 bases in between. Germline loops: CDR1 MNHNS, CDR2 SASEGT. The CDR3 spans 14 residues. The CDR3 DNA reads as TGTGCCAGCAGTGAATGGGGCAGAGTATCACCCCTCCACTTT. It specifies CASSEWGRVSPLHF.

This chain joins TRBV7-6 and TRBJ1-1; 7 nucleotides agree with TRBD1. J lost 3 bases, V lost 5 bases, and 15 bases had no gene match. CDR3 length: 17 amino acids. Germline V gene data show CDR1 as SGHVS and CDR2 as FNYEAQ. The chain's CDR3 is CASSPCDRVHLDTEAFF. The CDR3 coding sequence is TGTGCCAGCAGCCCGTGTGACAGGGTTCATTTGGACACTGAAGCTTTCTTT. Variable domain in full (rest from reference TRBV7-6 and TRBJ1-1): GAGVSQSPRYKVTKRGQDVALRCDPISGHVSLYWYRQALGQGPEFLTYFNYEAQQDKSGLPNDRFSAERPEGSISTLTIQRTEQRDSAMYRCASSPCDRVHLDTEAFFGQGTRLTVV.

This chain connects TRBV28 to TRBJ1-4; the D gene is possibly TRBD1 (6 bases). V was shortened by 6 bases and J by 4 bases, with 18 bases between the two germline ends. Germline V CDR1 and CDR2: MDHEN, SYDVKM. The CDR3 runs 16 residues. CDR3 coding DNA: TGTGCCAGCAGCCGCCACCAAGACAGGATTAATGAAAAACTGTTTTTT. Translating gives CASSRHQDRINEKLFF.

The chain is built from TRBV18 and TRBJ2-2; weak D call: TRBD1 (6 bases). The CDR3 runs to 20 residues. Germline-derived CDR1 and CDR2 are KGHSH and LQKENI. V was clipped by 3 bases and J by 0 bases, with 23 bases between them. CDR3: CASSPASTGTRHANTGELFF. CDR3 in DNA: TGTGCCAGCTCACCGGCTTCGACCGGGACAAGACACGCGAACACCGGGGAGCTGTTTTTT.

J is TRBJ1-2 and V is TRBV5-4; TRBD1 aligns across 9 bases. V was pared by 0 bases and J by 8 bases, with 11 bases of the junction left unmatched. CDR1 and CDR2 from the germline V gene are SGHNT and YYREEE (reference sequence). CDR3 size: 16 residues. CDR3 amino acids: CASSLGGTGIHRGYTF. DNA for the CDR3: TGTGCCAGCAGCTTGGGGGGGACAGGGATTCACCGCGGCTACACCTTC.

CDR3 bases: TGTGCCATCAGTGAGCCGACAGGGAGGTCCACAATTAACTATGGCTACACCTTC. This translates into CAISEPTGRSTINYGYTF. The chain combines TRBV10-3 with TRBJ1-2, with 7 positions matching TRBD1. Germline V gene lookup returns CDR1 ENHRY and CDR2 SYGVKD. Losses at the gene ends were 2 bases for V and 1 base for J; bases not matched to a gene: 13. The CDR3 has 18 residues.

The CDR3 protein is CASSPYMGPGAMEEKLFF. The CDR3 bases are TGTGCCAGCAGCCCTTATATGGGACCGGGAGCCATGGAGGAAAAACTGTTTTTT. This chain links TRBV5-6 with TRBJ1-4, with D possibly TRBD1 on 5 matching bases. This CDR3 is built from 18 residues. Per the germline V gene, CDR1 is SGHDT and CDR2 is YYEEEE. Deletions cut 4 bases from V and 8 bases from J, with 27 bases between.

The chain combines TRBV6-6 with TRBJ1-1; perhaps TRBD1 as D (6 bases). Trimming cost V 11 bases and J 1 base, with 17 bases left between them. Germline lookup yields CDR1 MNHNY and CDR2 SVGAGI (reference sequence). The CDR3 runs to 14 residues. Here the CDR3 reads CAGGGGHPNTEAFF. The DNA of the CDR3 is TGTGCCGGGGGCGGGGGACACCCGAACACTGAAGCTTTCTTT.

V gene TRBV28 combines with J gene TRBJ1-2; D is ambiguous. CDR3 length equals 13 residues. Germline CDR1 reads MDHEN; CDR2 reads SYDVKM. With 6 bases removed from V and 0 bases from J, the gap between germline ends came to 8 bases. CDR3: CASSARSNYGYTF. The CDR3 nucleotides are TGTGCCAGCAGCGCTAGATCTAACTATGGCTACACCTTC.

The count of this clone is one. The chain recombines TRBV6-1 with TRBJ1-6, with TRBD1 identical over 8 bases. V lost 2 bases, J lost 9 bases, and 9 bases stayed unmatched. The CDR3 covers 16 residues. Germline V gene data show CDR1 as MNHNS and CDR2 as SASEGT. The CDR3 bases are TGTGCCAGCAGTGAAAGGGCAGGGGGCGAAAGTTCACCCCTCCACTTT. Translating it yields CASSERAGGESSPLHF.

The CDR3 protein is CATSTTGEVSDSPLHF. The DNA of the CDR3 is TGTGCCACCAGCACGACAGGGGAGGTGTCGGATTCACCCCTCCACTTT. The chain couples TRBV15 to TRBJ1-6, with 8 bases identical to TRBD1. The germline CDR1 and CDR2 sequences are LNHNV and YYDKDF (reference sequence). The CDR3 is 16 amino acids. The trim removed 4 bases at V and 8 bases at J, leaving 10 bases unmatched.

The chain has TRBV14 and TRBJ2-2; 8 bases map to TRBD1. V lost 0 bases, J lost 5 bases, and 14 bases stayed unmatched. This CDR3 comprises 19 residues. Per the germline V gene, CDR1 is SGHDN and CDR2 is FVKESK. The CDR3 region has the DNA TGTGCCAGCAGCCAAGAGGAGGGGCCAAGACAGGGGAGGACCGGGGAGCTGTTTTTT. Its translation is CASSQEEGPRQGRTGELFF. Together with reference TRBV14 and TRBJ2-2, the CDR3 gives the full variable domain: EAGVTQFPSHSVIEKGQTVTLRCDPISGHDNLYWYRRVMGKEIKFLLHFVKESKQDESGMPNNRFLAERTGGTYSTLKVQPAELEDSGVYFCASSQEEGPRQGRTGELFFGEGSRLTVL.

CDR3 nucleotide sequence: TGTGCCAGCAGCGTCGGTTCTAGCGGGGATGGGGGCACAGATACGCAGTATTTT. It yields the protein CASSVGSSGDGGTDTQYF. This sequence joins TRBV9 and TRBJ2-3; TRBD2 aligns across 9 bases. The junction had 11 bases not matched to a gene; V was cut back by 2 bases and J by 1 base. This CDR3 contains 18 residues. Germline CDR1 SGDLS, CDR2 YYNGEE.